The 15 T cell receptor beta chains in this list originate from one sample, sequenced in a study of cytomegalovirus exposure and HLA in healthy donors. 60 Vbeta and 13 Jbeta primers were used in PCR. Only in-frame clones appear in the TCRdb table, and some are missing; sequencing was by immunoSEQ multiplex PCR. The sample holds 110,000 or so clones; around 77% are singletons and the top ten take roughly 5.9%. Specimen: PBMCs. The receptors originated from a woman in her 30s in good health and CMV-seropositive.

On this clone itself: An end of the junction differs from the germline gene, which may be a read error. The chain has TRBV7-9 and TRBJ2-3, with D uncertain. Germline V gene lookup returns CDR1 SEHNR and CDR2 FQNEAQ (reference sequence). The CDR3 has 12 residues. The CDR3, as DNA: TGTTCCAGCAGCCCCGGGACAGATACGCAGTATTTT. Translation: CSSSPGTDTQYF.

The rearrangement joins TRBV11-3 to TRBJ1-1; 11 bases agree with TRBD1. With 5 bases clipped from V and 3 bases from J, the junction kept 2 bases outside the gene matches. The CDR3 spans 14 residues. Germline loops: CDR1 SGHNT, CDR2 YENEEA. The CDR3 spells CASSPGQGDTEAFF. CDR3 nucleotides: TGTGCCAGCAGCCCGGGACAGGGGGACACTGAAGCTTTCTTT.

This sequence joins TRBV6-1 and TRBJ1-1; no clear D. CDR1 is MNHNS and CDR2 is SASEGT in the germline V gene. The ends were cut back, 8 bases at V and 7 bases at J, with 11 bases in the middle. This CDR3 contains 11 residues. The CDR3 reads CASLWASEAFF. The CDR3 DNA is TGTGCCAGCCTATGGGCAAGTGAAGCTTTCTTT.

J is TRBJ1-1 and V is TRBV29-1, with D unclear. Trimming removed 4 bases at V and 1 base at J, with 10 bases between. The germline gives CDR1 SQVTM, CDR2 ANQGSEA. The CDR3 has 13 residues. The CDR3: CSVAEAWNTEAFF. Written as DNA, the CDR3 is TGCAGCGTTGCAGAAGCCTGGAACACTGAAGCTTTCTTT.

This chain links TRBV11-1 with TRBJ2-7, with 8 nucleotides matching TRBD2. Germline-derived CDR1 and CDR2 are SGHAT and FQDESV (reference sequence). CDR3 length: 15 residues. V was pared by 3 bases and J by 7 bases, with 11 bases of the junction left unmatched. As DNA, the CDR3 is TGTGCCAGCAGCTTGTGGTTAGCGGGACCGGGTGAGCAGTACTTC. Protein: CASSLWLAGPGEQYF.

As regards this clone: Relative to the germline gene, one junction end is altered; a read error may explain this. This chain connects TRBV7-9 to TRBJ2-6; D is perhaps TRBD1 (5 bases). Germline CDR1 reads SEHNR; CDR2 reads FQNEAQ (reference sequence). The CDR3 loop spans 13 amino acids. The CDR3 coding sequence is TGTGCCAGCAGCTCACCTGGGGCCAGCGTCCTGACTTTC. This translates into CASSSPGASVLTF.

The chain carries TRBV5-1 and TRBJ1-5; D possibly corresponds to TRBD1 (6 bases). The CDR3 is 13 residues long. Germline-derived CDR1 and CDR2 are SGHRS and YFSETQ. Trimming stripped 2 bases from V and 5 bases from J, with 8 bases between. CDR3 nucleotides: TGCGCCAGCAGCTTCGACAGGTATCAGCCCCAGCATTTT. Its translation is CASSFDRYQPQHF.

The genes are TRBV29-1 and TRBJ2-2, with TRBD2 identical over 8 bases. Germline loops: CDR1 SQVTM, CDR2 ANQGSEA. CDR3 length equals 15 residues. Unmatched junction bases numbered 12, after V lost 6 bases and J lost 6 bases. CDR3 DNA: TGCAGCGTCAACTCGGGACTAGTAACCTCCGGGGAGCTGTTTTTT. It translates to CSVNSGLVTSGELFF.

This rearrangement joins TRBV2 to TRBJ2-5; TRBD2 matches 7 bases. The closer fit of TRBJ2-7 to the DNA end suggests the J call may be wrong. The V gene's germline CDR1 is SNHLY and CDR2 FYNNEI. This CDR3 is built from 11 residues. CDR3 sequence reads: CASSVAGEQYF. Here the CDR3 DNA reads TGTGCCAGCAGTGTAGCGGGCGAGCAGTACTTC.

In nucleotides, the CDR3 is TGCAGCGTTGGCTTGGACAGCTCTGGAAACACCATATATTTT. Its translation: CSVGLDSSGNTIYF. The chain uses TRBV29-1 and TRBJ1-3; perhaps TRBD1 as D (6 bases). The CDR3 is 14 residues long. From germline, CDR1 is SQVTM and CDR2 ANQGSEA. V was pared by 4 bases and J by 0 bases, with 10 bases between. Drawing the rest from reference TRBV29-1 and TRBJ1-3, the complete variable domain is SAVISQKPSRDICQRGTSLTIQCQVDSQVTMMFWYRQQPGQSLTLIATANQGSEATYESGFVIDKFPISRPNLTFSTLTVSNMSPEDSSIYLCSVGLDSSGNTIYFGEGSWLTVV.

The V call is TRBV16, the J call TRBJ1-1, with D perhaps matching TRBD1 (6 bases). This CDR3 is 14 amino acids long. V dropped 4 bases and J dropped 4 bases, with 13 bases sitting between them. Germline V CDR1 and CDR2: KGHSY, FQNENV. In DNA form, the CDR3 reads TGTGCCAGCAGCCGGGACACCCTGGGCACTGAAGCTTTCTTT. Protein product: CASSRDTLGTEAFF.

The genes are TRBV7-3 and TRBJ2-1; 12 positions match TRBD2. Germline CDR1 reads SGHTA; CDR2 reads FQGTGA. The trim removed 5 bases at V and 10 bases at J, leaving 9 bases unmatched. This CDR3 has 15 amino acids. The CDR3 DNA reads as TGTGCCAGCAGCCTCAGACTAGCGGGAGTGGAGGAGCAGTTCTTC. This gives the protein CASSLRLAGVEEQFF.

V and J are TRBV25-1 and TRBJ2-5; D call uncertain. Matching the DNA end better, TRBJ2-7 makes the J call doubtful. CDR3 length equals 13 residues. The germline V gene encodes CDR1 MGHDK and CDR2 SYGVNS. Written as DNA, the CDR3 is TGTGCCAGCAGTGACCTTCGACAAGGCGAGCAGTACTTC. Its translation is CASSDLRQGEQYF.

A note on this clone: Germline and junction disagree at one end, which may indicate a read error. The chain couples TRBV7-7 to TRBJ2-7; 11 bases align to TRBD1. The CDR3 length is 13 residues. The germline gives CDR1 SSHAT, CDR2 FNYEAQ (reference sequence). CDR3 nucleotide sequence: TGTGCTAGCAGCTTGGACAGGGGGCAAGAGCAGTACTTC. Its translation is CASSLDRGQEQYF.

J is TRBJ1-2 and V is TRBV10-3, with D perhaps matching TRBD1 (6 bases). V was cut by 4 bases and J by 7 bases, with 28 bases left in between. Germline V gene lookup returns CDR1 ENHRY and CDR2 SYGVKD. The CDR3 length is 18 residues. The DNA of the CDR3 is TGTGCCATCAGTGGGCCCCTTATGGGACACAAACCTGAATTTGGCTACACCTTC. Its protein is CAISGPLMGHKPEFGYTF.